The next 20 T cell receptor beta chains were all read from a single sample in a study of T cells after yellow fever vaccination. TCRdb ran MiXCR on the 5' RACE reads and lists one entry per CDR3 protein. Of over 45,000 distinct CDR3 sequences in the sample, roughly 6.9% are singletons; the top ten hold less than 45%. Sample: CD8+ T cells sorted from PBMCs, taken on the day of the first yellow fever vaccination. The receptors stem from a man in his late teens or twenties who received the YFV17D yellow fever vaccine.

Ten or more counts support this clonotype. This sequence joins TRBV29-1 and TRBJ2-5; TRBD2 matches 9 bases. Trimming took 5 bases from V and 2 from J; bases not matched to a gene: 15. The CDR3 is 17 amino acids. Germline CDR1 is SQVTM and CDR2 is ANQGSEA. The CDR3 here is CSVLMSSGVRGQETQYF. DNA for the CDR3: TGCAGCGTTCTGATGTCTAGCGGGGTCAGGGGTCAAGAGACCCAGTACTTC.

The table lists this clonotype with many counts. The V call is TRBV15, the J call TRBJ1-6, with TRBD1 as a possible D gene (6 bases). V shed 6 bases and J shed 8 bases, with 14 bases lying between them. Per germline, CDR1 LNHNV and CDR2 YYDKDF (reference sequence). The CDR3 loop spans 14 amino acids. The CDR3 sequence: CATRTGKGDSPLHF. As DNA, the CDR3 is TGTGCCACCAGAACAGGGAAGGGAGATTCACCCCTCCACTTT. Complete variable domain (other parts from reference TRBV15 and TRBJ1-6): DAMVIQNPRYQVTQFGKPVTLSCSQTLNHNVMYWYQQKSSQAPKLLFHYYDKDFNNEADTPDNFQSRRPNTSFCFLDIRSPGLGDTAMYLCATRTGKGDSPLHFGNGTRLTVT.

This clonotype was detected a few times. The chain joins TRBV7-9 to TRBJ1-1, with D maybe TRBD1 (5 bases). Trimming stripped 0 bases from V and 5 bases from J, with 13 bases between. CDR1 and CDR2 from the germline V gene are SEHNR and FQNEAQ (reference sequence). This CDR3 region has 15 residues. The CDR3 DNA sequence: TGTGCCAGCAGCTTAGCCCAGGGTCGTGGAACTGAAGCTTTCTTT. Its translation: CASSLAQGRGTEAFF.

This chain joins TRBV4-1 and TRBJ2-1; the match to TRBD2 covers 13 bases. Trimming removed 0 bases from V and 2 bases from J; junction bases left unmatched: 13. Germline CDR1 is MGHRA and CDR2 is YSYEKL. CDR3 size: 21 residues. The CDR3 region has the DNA TGCGCCAGCAGCCAAGATTGGCGGACTAGCGGGGGCTCTAATACCTACAATGAGCAGTTCTTC. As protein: CASSQDWRTSGGSNTYNEQFF.

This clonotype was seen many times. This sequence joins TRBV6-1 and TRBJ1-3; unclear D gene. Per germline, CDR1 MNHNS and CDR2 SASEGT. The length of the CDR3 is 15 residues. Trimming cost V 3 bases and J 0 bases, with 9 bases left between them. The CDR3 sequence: CASSDLLNSGNTIYF. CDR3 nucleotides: TGTGCCAGCAGTGACTTACTTAACTCTGGAAACACCATATATTTT.

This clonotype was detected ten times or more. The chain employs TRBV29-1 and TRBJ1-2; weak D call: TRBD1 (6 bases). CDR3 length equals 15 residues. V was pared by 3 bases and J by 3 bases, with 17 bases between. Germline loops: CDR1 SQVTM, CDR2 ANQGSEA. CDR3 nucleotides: TGCAGCGTTGATAGCCAGGGGATAGGGTACTATGGCTACACCTTC. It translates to CSVDSQGIGYYGYTF.

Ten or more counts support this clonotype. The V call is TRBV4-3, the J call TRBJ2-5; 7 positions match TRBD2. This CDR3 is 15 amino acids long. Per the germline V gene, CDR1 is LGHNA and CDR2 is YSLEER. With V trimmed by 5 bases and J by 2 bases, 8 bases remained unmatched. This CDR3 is CASSSQRGGQETQYF. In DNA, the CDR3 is TGCGCCAGCAGCAGTCAACGCGGGGGTCAAGAGACCCAGTACTTC.

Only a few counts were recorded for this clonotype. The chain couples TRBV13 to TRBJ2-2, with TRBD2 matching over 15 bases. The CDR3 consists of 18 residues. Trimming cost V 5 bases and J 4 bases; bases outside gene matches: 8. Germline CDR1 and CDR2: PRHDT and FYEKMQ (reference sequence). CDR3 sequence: CASSPGLAGGRATGELFF. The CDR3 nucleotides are TGTGCCAGCAGCCCGGGACTAGCGGGGGGTCGGGCCACCGGGGAGCTGTTTTTT.

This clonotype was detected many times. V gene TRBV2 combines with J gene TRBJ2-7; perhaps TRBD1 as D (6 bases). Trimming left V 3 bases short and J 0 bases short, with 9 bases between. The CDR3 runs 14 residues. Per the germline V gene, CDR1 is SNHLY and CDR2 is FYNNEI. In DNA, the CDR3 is TGTGCCAGCAGTGATTCGGACAGCTCCTACGAGCAGTACGTC. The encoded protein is CASSDSDSSYEQYV.

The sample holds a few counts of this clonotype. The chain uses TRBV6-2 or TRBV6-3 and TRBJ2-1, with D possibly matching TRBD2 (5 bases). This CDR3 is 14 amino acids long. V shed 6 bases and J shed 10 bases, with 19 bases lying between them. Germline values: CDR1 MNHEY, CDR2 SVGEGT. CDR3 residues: CASSPSGILGEQFF. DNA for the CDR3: TGTGCCAGCAGCCCCTCGGGGATCTTGGGGGAGCAGTTCTTC.

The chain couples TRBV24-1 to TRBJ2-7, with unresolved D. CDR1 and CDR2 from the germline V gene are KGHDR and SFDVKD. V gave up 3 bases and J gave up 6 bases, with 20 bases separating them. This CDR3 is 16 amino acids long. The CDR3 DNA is TGTGCCACCAGTGATCCACTCGGTGGGGTCTCTGGCGAGCAGTACTTC. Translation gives CATSDPLGGVSGEQYF.

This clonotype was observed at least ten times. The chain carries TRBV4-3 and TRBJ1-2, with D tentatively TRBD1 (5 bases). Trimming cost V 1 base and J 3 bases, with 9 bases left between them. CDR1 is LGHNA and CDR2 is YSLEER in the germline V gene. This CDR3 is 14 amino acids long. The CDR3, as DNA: TGCGCCAGCAGCCAAGGACAGACCCACTATGGCTACACCTTC. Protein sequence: CASSQGQTHYGYTF.

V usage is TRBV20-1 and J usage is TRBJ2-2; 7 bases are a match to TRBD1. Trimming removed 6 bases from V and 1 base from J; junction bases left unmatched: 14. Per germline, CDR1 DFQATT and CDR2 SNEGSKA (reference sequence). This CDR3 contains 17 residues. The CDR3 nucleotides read TGCAGTGCCAGGGGAGTCTTGGGGACAGAGAACACCGGGGAGCTGTTTTTT. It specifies CSARGVLGTENTGELFF.

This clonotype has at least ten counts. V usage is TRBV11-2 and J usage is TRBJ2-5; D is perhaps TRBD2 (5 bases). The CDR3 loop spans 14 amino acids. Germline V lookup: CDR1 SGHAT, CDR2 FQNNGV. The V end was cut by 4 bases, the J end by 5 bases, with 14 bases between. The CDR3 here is CASSSWTGMETQYF. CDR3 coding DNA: TGTGCCAGCAGCTCGTGGACCGGGATGGAGACCCAGTACTTC.

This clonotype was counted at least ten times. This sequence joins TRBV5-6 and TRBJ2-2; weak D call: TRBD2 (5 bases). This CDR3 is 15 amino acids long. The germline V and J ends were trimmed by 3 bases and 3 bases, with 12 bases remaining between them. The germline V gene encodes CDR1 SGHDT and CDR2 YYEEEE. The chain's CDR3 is CASSWTQGYTGELFF. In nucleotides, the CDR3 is TGTGCCAGCAGCTGGACTCAAGGGTACACCGGGGAGCTGTTTTTT.

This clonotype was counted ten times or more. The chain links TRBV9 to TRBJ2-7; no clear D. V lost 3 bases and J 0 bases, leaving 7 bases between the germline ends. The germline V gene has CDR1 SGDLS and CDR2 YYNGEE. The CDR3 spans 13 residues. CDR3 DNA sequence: TGTGCCAGCAGCGGCCTTCCCTCCTACGAGCAGTACTTC. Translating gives CASSGLPSYEQYF.

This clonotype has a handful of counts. The CDR3, as DNA: TGTGCTAGTGGTTTTTGGACAGGGCGGAACGCTTTCTTT. Its translation is CASGFWTGRNAFF. The chain recombines TRBV12-5 with TRBJ1-1, with 8 bases lining up with TRBD1. CDR1 is LGHNT and CDR2 is FRNRAP in the germline V gene. V was clipped by 3 bases and J by 11 bases; unmatched bases: 8. CDR3 length: 13 residues.

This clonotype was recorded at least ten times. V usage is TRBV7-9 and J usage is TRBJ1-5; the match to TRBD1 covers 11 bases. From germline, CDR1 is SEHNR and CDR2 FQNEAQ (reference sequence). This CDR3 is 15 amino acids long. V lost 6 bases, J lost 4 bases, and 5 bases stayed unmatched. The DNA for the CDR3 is TGTGCCAGCAGATCCGGGACAGGGGGGAATCAGCCCCAGCATTTT. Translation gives CASRSGTGGNQPQHF.

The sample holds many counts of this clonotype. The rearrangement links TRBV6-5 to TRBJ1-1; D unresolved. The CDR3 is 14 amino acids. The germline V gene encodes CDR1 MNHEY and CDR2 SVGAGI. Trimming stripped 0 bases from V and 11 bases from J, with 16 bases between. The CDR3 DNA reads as TGTGCCAGCAGTTACTCGACGGGCGCATTCGGCGCTTTCTTT. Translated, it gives CASSYSTGAFGAFF.

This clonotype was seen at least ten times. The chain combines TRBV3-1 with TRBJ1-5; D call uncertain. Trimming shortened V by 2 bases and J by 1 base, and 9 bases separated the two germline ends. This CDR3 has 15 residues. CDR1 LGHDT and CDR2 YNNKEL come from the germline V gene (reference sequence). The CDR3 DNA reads TGTGCCAGCAGCCAAAATCTAGAGAGCAATCAGCCCCAGCATTTT. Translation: CASSQNLESNQPQHF.